This is a list of T cell receptor beta chains from one sample in a study of blood T cell repertoires in COVID-19. Assay: immunoSEQ multiplex PCR; the TCRdb copy retains only in-frame clones and omits some. The sample yields about 100,000 clones, 90% to 95% seen once. Sequenced: peripheral blood. These TCRs come from a man between 60 and 70 years old with acute or convalescent COVID-19. The CDR3 runs from the conserved cysteine through the conserved F or W. Each record gives: V gene, J gene, clone size, D gene, CDR3 DNA, CDR3 protein. The D gene is left open where the match is weak. Only part of the rows carry a size: once, few, many, or a class if the clone is expanded.

TRBV5-8	TRBJ2-2	-	TRBD1	TGTGCCAGCAGACCGGGACAGGGGGCTTCCGGGGAGCTGTTTTTT	CASRPGQGASGELFF
TRBV30	TRBJ2-1	-	TRBD2	TGTGCCTGGAGCCTACGGGGACTAGCATCCGACAATGAGCAGTTCTTC	CAWSLRGLASDNEQFF
TRBV5-8	TRBJ2-3	-	-	TGTGCCAGCAGTTGGAGGGAGTTAGCGGATACGCAGTATTTT	CASSWRELADTQYF
TRBV6-5	TRBJ2-2	-	TRBD1	TGTGCCAGCTCCAAGGGACAGGGGAACACCGGGGAGCTGTTTTTT	CASSKGQGNTGELFF
TRBV9	TRBJ2-7	-	TRBD1	TGTGCCAGCAGCGTAGGGACAGGGAATTCCTACGAGCAGTACTTC	CASSVGTGNSYEQYF
TRBV7-8	TRBJ2-1	-	TRBD2	TGTGCCAGCAGCTTAGCTGGGCTAGCGGGGTACAATGAGCAGTTCTTC	CASSLAGLAGYNEQFF
TRBV5-1	TRBJ1-1	-	-	TGCGCCAGCAGCTTGGGGTTGGCGGGCACTGAAGCTTTCTTT	CASSLGLAGTEAFF
TRBV3-1/TRBV3-2	TRBJ2-7	-	TRBD2	TGTGCCAGAATGACTAGCGGCTACGAGCAGTACTTC	CARMTSGYEQYF
TRBV6-5	TRBJ2-7	-	-	TGTGCCAGCAGTTACTTTAACGAGCAGTACTTC	CASSYFNEQYF
TRBV28	TRBJ2-3	-	-	TGTGCCAGCAGTTCACGCGGGCCCTACCGGTATACGCAGTATTTT	CASSSRGPYRYTQYF
TRBV10-3	TRBJ2-1	-	-	TGTGCCATCAGAGCCGGGAACCTGCCCAATGAGCAGTTCTTC	CAIRAGNLPNEQFF
TRBV2	TRBJ2-5	-	TRBD1	TGTGCCAGCAGAGTAGGGACAGGGTTTGTGGAGACCCAGTACTTC	CASRVGTGFVETQYF
TRBV28	TRBJ1-5	-	TRBD1	TGTGCCAGCAGCCCGGACAGGAGCAATCAGCCCCAGCATTTT	CASSPDRSNQPQHF
TRBV4-3	TRBJ2-1	-	-	TGCGCCAGCAGCCAAGTCAGTGGGACTGTCTATACGAGCTCCTACAATGAGCAGTTCTTC	CASSQVSGTVYTSSYNEQFF
TRBV21-1	TRBJ2-5	-	-	TGTGCCAGCAGCAATGGGGGGACAGAAGAAGAGACCCAGTACTTC	CASSNGGTEEETQYF
TRBV5-3	TRBJ2-3	-	-	TGTGCCAGGCAGGCTGACGCAAACCTCACAGATACGCAGTATTTT	CARQADANLTDTQYF
TRBV10-3	TRBJ2-7	once	-	TGTGCCATCACCCGGACTCTTACGAACTCCTACGAGCAGTACTTC	CAITRTLTNSYEQYF
TRBV7-8	TRBJ1-2	-	TRBD1	TGTGCCAGCAGCTTAGCGCGGGACAGTGGGATTGGTGGCTACACCTTC	CASSLARDSGIGGYTF
TRBV5-4	TRBJ1-1	-	-	TGTGCCAGCAGCTTGGAGGTCCAGGGCACTGAAGCTTTCTTT	CASSLEVQGTEAFF
TRBV7-2	TRBJ2-1	-	-	TGTGCCAGCAGCTTATACGGTGAGCAGTTCTTC	CASSLYGEQFF